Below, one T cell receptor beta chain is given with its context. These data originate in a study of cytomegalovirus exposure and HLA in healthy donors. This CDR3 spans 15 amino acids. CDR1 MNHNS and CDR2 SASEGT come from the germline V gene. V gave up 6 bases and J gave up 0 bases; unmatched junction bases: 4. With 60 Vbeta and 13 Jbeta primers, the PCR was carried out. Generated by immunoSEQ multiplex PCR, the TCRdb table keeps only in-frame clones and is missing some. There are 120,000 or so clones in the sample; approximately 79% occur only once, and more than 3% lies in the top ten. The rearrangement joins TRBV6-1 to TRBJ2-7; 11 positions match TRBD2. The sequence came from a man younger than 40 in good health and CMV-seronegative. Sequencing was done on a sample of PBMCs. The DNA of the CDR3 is TGTGCCAGCAGCCAACTAGCGGGGGCCTCCTACGAGCAGTACTTC. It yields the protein CASSQLAGASYEQYF.